This note documents a single T cell receptor (beta chain) sequence. No cognate antigen has been identified for it. Base qualities are not at hand, and no much larger clone is one base apart. The trial excluded patients who had a history of autoimmune disease or were on systemic immunosuppression. In every dose cohort, peripheral blood was drawn for TCR sequencing at baseline, cycle 4 day 1, and cycle 7 day 1. The samples were drawn from a first-in-human, open-label, multicenter phase I dose-escalation trial of ivuxolimab. Adults with locally advanced or metastatic melanoma, renal cell, hepatocellular, or head and neck squamous cell carcinoma were enrolled in the trial. Before TCR sequencing, CD4+ and CD8+ T cells were separately sorted from peripheral blood. This sample is part of a study of OX40 agonist ivuxolimab in advanced cancers. Background for the entire study: Ivuxolimab was an agonistic, fully human IgG2 monoclonal antibody directed against OX40 (CD134), a costimulatory receptor. Intravenous ivuxolimab was administered to patients every 2 weeks at six dose levels: 0.01, 0.1, 0.3, 1.5, 3 and 10 mg/kg. Among the roughly 50 dose-escalation patients, 19 had hepatocellular carcinoma, about 15 melanoma, 9 renal cell carcinoma and 9 head and neck cancer. The dose-escalation cohort was roughly 83% male with a mean age of roughly 60 years, ranging from roughly 20 to 80. Prior anti-PD-1, anti-PD-L1 or anti-CTLA-4 therapy was permitted, and checkpoint inhibitors had been received by 40% to 50% of dose-escalation patients. Three dose-escalation patients achieved partial responses, one with hepatocellular carcinoma and two with cutaneous melanoma. The point of sequencing TCRbeta in the periphery was to test whether ivuxolimab changed TCR sequence diversity and drove clonal T-cell expansion. The paper covers the monotherapy dose-escalation part of the phase I ivuxolimab trial, which included N of about 56 patients.

To sequence the TCRbeta CDR3 region, genomic DNA was isolated from the sorted cells. The immunoSEQ Assay was used for sequencing of TCRbeta CDR3 regions. Drawn from immuneACCESS, this table holds only the in-frame rearrangements with V and J called that TCRdb kept. Clones are partly lost; checked studies trace under half to an unresolved V gene and leave the rest unexplained. The sample table holds about 94,000 clones, of which around 87% were seen once. The ten top clones hold around 0.3% of the sample. CDR1 and CDR2 are read off the germline V gene as SGHRS and YFSETQ. The CDR3 has 13 amino acids, counting the end cysteine and phenylalanine. Only the CDR3 DNA is retained, 39 bases long and in frame from the first base. Trimming costs V 2 bases and J 3 bases, and their ends lie 7 bases apart. Points the paper makes about the study in general: After ivuxolimab, CD8+ T cells had more expanded clones than CD4+ T cells on average. Low levels of normalized T-cell clonal expansion were also shown by some nonresponding patients. The antigen specificity of the peripheral T cells that underwent clonal expansion was not determined. In the 0.1-3.0 mg/kg groups, partial responders were among the patients with the lowest normalized peripheral clonal expansion, particularly in CD8+ T cells. Clonal expansion of both CD4+ and CD8+ blood T cells was observed from baseline to week 6 at doses 0.1 to 3.0 mg/kg.

The clonotype originates from an adult with an advanced solid tumor such as melanoma, head and neck, liver or kidney cancer. The sequencing used CD4+ or CD8+ T cells sorted from blood, collected in a trial of the OX40 agonist ivuxolimab. This chain joins TRBV5-1 to TRBJ2-3; 5 matching bases give a weak D call of TRBD1. The nucleotide sequence is given as TGCGCCAGCAGCTTTCAGGGTACAGATACGCAGTATTTT. It is translated as CASSFQGTDTQYF.